Listed here are 20 T cell receptor beta chains from one sample, sequenced in a study of cytomegalovirus exposure and HLA in healthy donors. PCR involved 60 Vbeta and 13 Jbeta primers. Sequencing used immunoSEQ multiplex PCR; TCRdb keeps in-frame clones, though not all of them. The repertoire holds over 200,000 clones, with over 80% as singletons. Sequences were obtained from PBMCs. These TCRs come from a man aged 40-55 years in good health and CMV-seropositive.

The chain uses TRBV6-1 and TRBJ1-5, with 7 bases aligning to TRBD1. CDR3 length equals 14 residues. Germline CDR1 MNHNS, CDR2 SASEGT. J gave up 4 bases and V 6 bases, and 6 bases lay outside the gene matches. The CDR3 spells CASRGGTVNQPQHF. As DNA, the CDR3 is TGTGCCAGCAGGGGTGGGACAGTAAATCAGCCCCAGCATTTT.

This chain links TRBV7-8 with TRBJ1-1; TRBD1 might be the D (5 bases). This CDR3 has 17 amino acids. Per germline, CDR1 SGHVS and CDR2 FQNEAQ. The V and J ends lost 5 bases and 1 base respectively, with 20 bases between them. Here the CDR3 reads CASSPESRGTKNTEAFF. The CDR3 DNA follows: TGTGCCAGCAGCCCAGAGTCCCGGGGGACGAAGAACACTGAAGCTTTCTTT.

This chain uses TRBV7-7 with TRBJ2-1, with 7 bases lining up with TRBD1. The CDR3 covers 14 residues. From germline, CDR1 is SSHAT and CDR2 FNYEAQ (reference sequence). V lost 4 bases to trimming and J lost 6 bases; unmatched junction nucleotides: 6. CDR3 sequence: CASSSGTDSNEQFF. CDR3 DNA: TGTGCCAGCAGCTCCGGGACAGATTCCAATGAGCAGTTCTTC.

This chain uses TRBV5-1 with TRBJ1-1; 7 nucleotides line up with TRBD1. V lost 4 bases and J lost 1; bases outside the gene matches: 4. Germline CDR1 SGHRS, CDR2 YFSETQ. The CDR3 spans 14 residues. The CDR3 sequence: CASSRGTENTEAFF. The CDR3 DNA reads TGCGCCAGCAGCAGGGGGACAGAGAACACTGAAGCTTTCTTT.

The chain joins TRBV9 to TRBJ2-3; D might be TRBD2 (5 bases). Trimming stripped 0 bases from V and 5 bases from J, with 10 bases between. Germline V gene lookup returns CDR1 SGDLS and CDR2 YYNGEE. The CDR3 runs 14 residues. CDR3 coding DNA: TGTGCCAGCAGCGTAGGTCGGGAAAGAGATACGCAGTATTTT. It encodes CASSVGRERDTQYF.

The rearrangement joins TRBV4-1 to TRBJ1-4; the D is unclear. The length of the CDR3 is 16 residues. Germline CDR1 MGHRA, CDR2 YSYEKL. The ends were cut back, 2 bases at V and 0 bases at J, with 10 bases in the middle. The CDR3 is CASSQPTGATNEKLFF. The CDR3 DNA reads TGCGCCAGCAGCCAACCGACGGGTGCAACTAATGAAAAACTGTTTTTT.

V usage is TRBV4-1 and J usage is TRBJ2-1, with TRBD2 matching over 9 bases. Germline V gene data show CDR1 as MGHRA and CDR2 as YSYEKL. J gave up 4 bases and V 0 bases, and 7 bases lay outside the gene matches. The length of the CDR3 is 17 residues. CDR3 sequence reads: CASSQDAWREGYNEQFF. CDR3 nucleotide sequence: TGCGCCAGCAGCCAAGATGCGTGGCGGGAGGGATACAATGAGCAGTTCTTC.

V gene TRBV6-4 combines with J gene TRBJ2-1, with 11 bases fitting TRBD2. The CDR3 sequence is 17 residues long. The germline V gene encodes CDR1 MRHNA and CDR2 SNTAGT. V shed 0 bases and J 8 bases; nucleotides not matched to a gene: 9. For the CDR3, the DNA is TGTGCCAGCAGTGACTCGAATAGCGGGAGGGCCCTGGATGAGCAGTTCTTC. Translating gives CASSDSNSGRALDEQFF.

The V gene is TRBV7-9, the J gene TRBJ2-5, with D possibly being TRBD2 (6 bases). The V end was cut by 1 base, the J end by 4 bases, with 13 bases between. The germline CDR1 and CDR2 sequences are SEHNR and FQNEAQ (reference sequence). The CDR3 loop spans 15 amino acids. CDR3: CASSLGGRRGETQYF. In DNA, the CDR3 is TGTGCCAGCAGCTTAGGTGGGAGGAGGGGAGAGACCCAGTACTTC.

The rearrangement links TRBV2 to TRBJ2-7; TRBD2 matches 11 bases. Germline V gene lookup returns CDR1 SNHLY and CDR2 FYNNEI. The CDR3 sequence is 15 residues long. V shed 1 base, J shed 5 bases, and the junction held 4 bases outside the gene matches. The CDR3 spells CASSEGIAGGDEQYF. Written as DNA, the CDR3 is TGTGCCAGCAGTGAAGGCATAGCGGGAGGGGACGAGCAGTACTTC. The full variable domain, rest sourced from reference TRBV2 and TRBJ2-7, is EPEVTQTPSHQVTQMGQEVILRCVPISNHLYFYWYRQILGQKVEFLVSFYNNEISEKSEIFDDQFSVERPDGSNFTLKIRSTKLEDSAMYFCASSEGIAGGDEQYFGPGTRLTVT.

V usage is TRBV28 and J usage is TRBJ1-4; D is possibly TRBD1 (5 bases). The CDR3 sequence is 14 residues long. V was shortened by 7 bases and J by 7 bases, with 16 bases between the two germline ends. Germline V gives CDR1 MDHEN, CDR2 SYDVKM. CDR3 DNA sequence: TGTGCCAGCATTAATGGGGGGGAGAGTGAAAAACTGTTTTTT. Encoded protein: CASINGGESEKLFF.

This clone has more than one count but fewer than ten. Here the CDR3 reads CASTLGPGGSYGYTF. CDR3 DNA sequence: TGTGCCAGCACCTTGGGACCCGGGGGAAGCTATGGCTACACCTTC. The rearrangement links TRBV6-5 to TRBJ1-2, with a weak D call TRBD1 (5 bases). This CDR3 has 15 amino acids. The germline V and J ends were trimmed by 7 bases and 4 bases, with 19 bases remaining between them. Germline lookup yields CDR1 MNHEY and CDR2 SVGAGI.

J is TRBJ1-5 and V is TRBV7-9; D gene unclear. This CDR3 has 13 residues. The V end was cut by 5 bases, the J end by 1 base, with 6 bases between. Germline-derived CDR1 and CDR2 are SEHNR and FQNEAQ (reference sequence). CDR3 loop: CASSHGSNQPQHF. CDR3 DNA sequence: TGTGCCAGCAGCCACGGGAGCAATCAGCCCCAGCATTTT.

This chain uses TRBV11-2 with TRBJ2-3; no clear D gene. CDR3 length: 17 amino acids. Germline CDR1 reads SGHAT; CDR2 reads FQNNGV. Deletions cut 0 bases from V and 0 bases from J, with 13 bases between. The CDR3 nucleotides are TGTGCCAGCAGCTTAGATTCGGCAGCGACTAGCACAGATACGCAGTATTTT. Translated: CASSLDSAATSTDTQYF. The whole variable domain, remainder taken from reference TRBV11-2 and TRBJ2-3, is EAGVAQSPRYKIIEKRQSVAFWCNPISGHATLYWYQQILGQGPKLLIQFQNNGVVDDSQLPKDRFSAERLKGVDSTLKIQPAKLEDSAVYLCASSLDSAATSTDTQYFGPGTRLTVL.

This clone was seen once. The chain carries TRBV12-5 and TRBJ2-7; TRBD1 might be the D (6 bases). CDR1 is LGHNT, CDR2 FRNRAP, per germline. The V and J ends lost 3 bases and 3 bases respectively, with 9 bases between them. This CDR3 has 13 residues. The CDR3 loop reads CASGLGQIYEQYF. CDR3 DNA: TGTGCTAGTGGTTTAGGACAGATCTACGAGCAGTACTTC.

This clone was observed once. This rearrangement joins TRBV18 to TRBJ1-4; possibly TRBD1 for D (5 bases). Trimming removed 3 bases at V and 8 bases at J, with 10 bases between. Germline CDR1 KGHSH, CDR2 LQKENI. This CDR3 region has 13 residues. Here the CDR3 reads CASSPGQGEKLFF. In DNA form, the CDR3 reads TGTGCCAGCTCACCGGGGCAGGGAGAAAAACTGTTTTTT.

The chain carries TRBV27 and TRBJ2-3; D is ambiguous. This CDR3 contains 11 residues. V lost 7 bases, J lost 3 bases, and 5 bases lay in between. CDR1 and CDR2 (germline): MNHEY, SMNVEV (reference sequence). The CDR3 spells CASTSTDTQYF. In nucleotides, the CDR3 is TGTGCCAGCACCTCGACAGATACGCAGTATTTT.

Notes on this clone: Compared with germline, one end of the junction differs, possibly owing to a read error. The chain has TRBV5-1 and TRBJ1-1; 7 bases are a match to TRBD1. Germline-derived CDR1 and CDR2 are SGHRS and YFSETQ. CDR3 size: 14 residues. CDR3 amino acids: CASSLGDRASDAFF. The DNA for the CDR3 is TGCGCCAGCAGCTTGGGCGACAGGGCTTCTGATGCTTTCTTT.

CDR3 loop: CASSPGQLMNTEAFF. DNA of the CDR3: TGTGCCAGCAGCCCGGGACAGCTAATGAACACTGAAGCTTTCTTT. V usage is TRBV5-6 and J usage is TRBJ1-1; 7 positions match TRBD1. Germline CDR1 and CDR2: SGHDT and YYEEEE. This CDR3 has 15 amino acids. The trim removed 4 bases at V and 0 bases at J, leaving 6 bases unmatched.

The chain is built from TRBV10-3 and TRBJ1-2; a weak D match, TRBD1 (6 bases). This CDR3 is built from 13 residues. Germline-derived CDR1 and CDR2 are ENHRY and SYGVKD. V lost 8 bases and J lost 0, with 10 bases in between. CDR3 region: CAIRDTSNYGYTF. In nucleotides, the CDR3 is TGTGCCATCCGGGACACTTCTAACTATGGCTACACCTTC.